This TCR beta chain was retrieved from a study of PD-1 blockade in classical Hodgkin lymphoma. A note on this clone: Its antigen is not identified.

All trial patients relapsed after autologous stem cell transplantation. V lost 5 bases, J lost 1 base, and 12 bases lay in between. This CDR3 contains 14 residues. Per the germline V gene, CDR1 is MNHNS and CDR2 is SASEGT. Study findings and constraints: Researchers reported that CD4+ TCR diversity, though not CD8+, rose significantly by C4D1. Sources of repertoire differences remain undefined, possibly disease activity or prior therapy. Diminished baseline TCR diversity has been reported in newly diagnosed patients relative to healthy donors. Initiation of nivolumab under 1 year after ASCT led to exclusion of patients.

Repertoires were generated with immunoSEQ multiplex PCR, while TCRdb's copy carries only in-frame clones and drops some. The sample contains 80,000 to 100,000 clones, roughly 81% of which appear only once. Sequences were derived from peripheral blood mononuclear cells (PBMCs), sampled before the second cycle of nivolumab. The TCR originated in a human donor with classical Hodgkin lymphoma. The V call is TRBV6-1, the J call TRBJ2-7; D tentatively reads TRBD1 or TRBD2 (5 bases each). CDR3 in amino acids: CASSPGPASYEQYF. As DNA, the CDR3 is TGTGCCAGCAGTCCGGGACCGGCGTCCTACGAGCAGTACTTC.